Shown below are 21 T cell receptor beta chains from a single sample sequenced in a study of blood T cells in healthy people across ages. Using a J-beta primer mix together with a sample-barcoded 5' primer, a second PCR was run for roughly 6 to 11 cycles. TCRdb used MiXCR to reprocess the 5' RACE reads, holding one entry per CDR3 protein. The data contain 550,000 to 750,000 distinct CDR3 sequences, around 20% of them seen just once; the ten biggest clones take up roughly 3.6%. Sequenced input: blood. The receptors here all came from a man between 65 and 85 years old in good health.

This clonotype appeared many times. The chain combines TRBV2 with TRBJ2-6; D may be TRBD2 (5 bases). CDR1 is SNHLY and CDR2 is FYNNEI in the germline V gene. V was pared by 10 bases and J by 2 bases, with 15 bases between. The CDR3 length is 15 residues. Here the CDR3 reads CAILDYSTGANVLTF. For the CDR3, the DNA is TGTGCCATTCTCGACTACAGCACTGGGGCCAACGTCCTGACTTTC.

This clonotype was seen a few times. The chain carries TRBV6-2 or TRBV6-3 and TRBJ2-5, with 11 nucleotides matching TRBD2. The J call may not be correct, given that the DNA end is closer to TRBJ2-7. The CDR3 has 17 residues. Germline loops: CDR1 MNHEY, CDR2 SVGEGT. The CDR3 is CASSSFLALAGGGEQYF. Written as DNA, the CDR3 is TGTGCCAGCAGTTCTTTTCTTGCGCTAGCGGGAGGAGGCGAGCAGTACTTC.

The chain couples TRBV5-1 to TRBJ1-3, with 7 bases aligning to TRBD1. The CDR3 extends over 17 amino acids. J gave up 3 bases and V 0 bases, and 9 bases lay outside the gene matches. Germline V lookup: CDR1 SGHRS, CDR2 YFSETQ. This CDR3 is CASSLEGAGAFGNTIYF. The CDR3 DNA reads as TGCGCCAGCAGCTTGGAGGGGGCAGGGGCCTTTGGAAACACCATATATTTT.

This clonotype has just a few counts. This chain joins TRBV12-3 or TRBV12-4 and TRBJ2-1, with D hard to call. This CDR3 comprises 15 residues. Trimming cost V 5 bases and J 7 bases, with 18 bases left between them. Written as DNA, the CDR3 is TGTGCCAGCAGTCTCCTCGACCCGCGAGCAAATGAGCAGTTCTTC. It translates to CASSLLDPRANEQFF.

The J gene is TRBJ2-7, the V gene TRBV5-1; TRBD2 matches 9 bases. Germline V lookup: CDR1 SGHRS, CDR2 YFSETQ. The CDR3 has 16 residues. The ends lost 0 bases at V and 0 bases at J; junction bases unmatched: 4. The CDR3 DNA reads TGCGCCAGCAGCTTGGATAGCGGGGGTCCCTCCTACGAGCAGTACTTC. Translating gives CASSLDSGGPSYEQYF.

This clonotype came up many times. V gene TRBV18 combines with J gene TRBJ2-3, with 10 positions matching TRBD1. Per germline, CDR1 KGHSH and CDR2 LQKENI. J was trimmed by 3 bases and V by 6 bases; bases with no gene match: 9. The CDR3 has 16 residues. CDR3 region: CASSQGQGVWTDTQYF. The CDR3 region has the DNA TGTGCCAGCTCGCAAGGACAGGGGGTTTGGACAGATACGCAGTATTTT.

The chain employs TRBV2 and TRBJ1-5, with TRBD1 as a possible D gene (6 bases). Germline-derived CDR1 and CDR2 are SNHLY and FYNNEI. The CDR3 totals 15 residues. The ends were cut back, 2 bases at V and 7 bases at J, with 15 bases in the middle. DNA for the CDR3: TGTGCCAGCAGTGAAAGTGGGGGGGCTTACCAGCCCCAGCATTTT. Its translation: CASSESGGAYQPQHF.

This clonotype appeared a few times. The chain combines TRBV7-2 with TRBJ2-3; TRBD2 agrees at 8 bases. The CDR3 is made up of 15 amino acids. V was pared by 6 bases and J by 14 bases, with 19 bases of the junction left unmatched. The germline gives CDR1 SGHTA, CDR2 FQGNSA. The CDR3 DNA is TGTGCCAGCAGTTCAGACCTAGCGGGCTACAAACCCCCGTATTTT. Its translation is CASSSDLAGYKPPYF.

The rearrangement uses TRBV5-1 and TRBJ2-6, with TRBD1 identical over 8 bases. Germline assignment: CDR1 SGHRS and CDR2 YFSETQ. CDR3 length: 17 residues. The trim removed 4 bases at V and 2 bases at J, leaving 8 bases unmatched. The CDR3 region has the DNA TGCGCCAGCAGCGGATGGACAGGGCCCGCTGGGGCCAACGTCCTGACTTTC. Translation gives CASSGWTGPAGANVLTF.

The chain combines TRBV2 with TRBJ2-3, with D possibly TRBD1 on 6 matching bases. With 7 bases removed from V and 0 bases from J, the gap between germline ends came to 11 bases. The CDR3 totals 14 residues. The germline CDR1 and CDR2 sequences are SNHLY and FYNNEI. CDR3 sequence reads: CASTGGGSTDTQYF. CDR3 nucleotides: TGTGCCAGCACTGGGGGCGGGAGCACAGATACGCAGTATTTT.

The chain couples TRBV4-1 to TRBJ1-4, with D unclear. The germline V and J ends were trimmed by 0 bases and 3 bases, with 14 bases remaining between them. Germline values: CDR1 MGHRA, CDR2 YSYEKL. The length of the CDR3 is 17 residues. As DNA, the CDR3 is TGCGCCAGCAGCCAAGATTTAACGGGAGCCTCTAATGAAAAACTGTTTTTT. Its translation is CASSQDLTGASNEKLFF.

The chain joins TRBV6-1 to TRBJ2-5; D might be TRBD2 (5 bases). Matching the DNA end better, TRBJ2-7 makes the J call doubtful. The CDR3 covers 15 residues. CDR1 and CDR2 (germline): MNHNS, SASEGT. The CDR3 here is CASSEARAGLYEQYF. Here the CDR3 DNA reads TGTGCCAGCAGTGAAGCTAGGGCAGGACTCTACGAGCAGTACTTC.

This clonotype has more than one count but fewer than ten. The J gene is TRBJ2-6, the V gene TRBV3-1; D remains ambiguous. This CDR3 has 16 amino acids. From germline, CDR1 is LGHDT and CDR2 YNNKEL (reference sequence). Trimming stripped 0 bases from V and 0 bases from J, with 6 bases between. CDR3 in DNA: TGTGCCAGCAGCCAAGAGGTCAGCTCTGGGGCCAACGTCCTGACTTTC. Its translation is CASSQEVSSGANVLTF.

V is TRBV7-9 and J is TRBJ2-1; 8 nucleotides align to TRBD2. This CDR3 has 14 amino acids. Germline-derived CDR1 and CDR2 are SEHNR and FQNEAQ (reference sequence). V lost 6 bases and J lost 8; bases outside the gene matches: 9. CDR3 residues: CASRYSGKVDEQFF. The CDR3 DNA follows: TGTGCCAGCAGATATAGCGGGAAGGTTGATGAGCAGTTCTTC. Filled out from reference TRBV7-9 and TRBJ2-1, the complete variable domain reads DTGVSQNPRHKITKRGQNVTFRCDPISEHNRLYWYRQTLGQGPEFLTYFQNEAQLEKSRLLSDRFSAERPKGSFSTLEIQRTEQGDSAMYLCASRYSGKVDEQFFGPGTRLTVL.

This clonotype was seen only a few times. The chain has TRBV5-5 and TRBJ1-4; D gene uncertain. Germline-derived CDR1 and CDR2 are SGHKS and YYEKEE (reference sequence). Trimming stripped 1 base from V and 8 bases from J, with 12 bases between. The CDR3 spans 14 residues. CDR3 in DNA: TGTGCCAGCAGCTTGTCACAGTGGGAGGAAAAACTGTTTTTT. Translated, it gives CASSLSQWEEKLFF.

The chain is built from TRBV2 and TRBJ2-1; 7 bases line up with TRBD1. The CDR3 length is 13 residues. Unmatched junction bases numbered 3, after V lost 4 bases and J lost 6 bases. CDR1 is SNHLY and CDR2 is FYNNEI in the germline V gene. In nucleotides, the CDR3 is TGTGCCAGCAGTGTGACAGGGTTCAATGAGCAGTTCTTC. This gives the protein CASSVTGFNEQFF.

The genes are TRBV20-1 and TRBJ2-1; weak D call: TRBD2 (6 bases). CDR1 DFQATT and CDR2 SNEGSKA come from the germline V gene (reference sequence). The CDR3 length is 14 residues. The V end lost 2 bases, the J end lost 5 bases, and 13 bases lay between the germline ends. The CDR3 coding sequence is TGCAGTGCTAGAAGGAGGGTTGAGGACAATGAGCAGTTCTTC. It translates to CSARRRVEDNEQFF.

The chain couples TRBV12-3 or TRBV12-4 to TRBJ2-7; D is perhaps TRBD1 or TRBD2 (5 bases each). Trimming stripped 4 bases from V and 4 bases from J, with 14 bases between. The length of the CDR3 is 14 residues. CDR3 residues: CASSSTGTVYEQYF. CDR3 DNA: TGTGCCAGCAGTTCCACCGGGACGGTGTACGAGCAGTACTTC.

The chain is built from TRBV12-3 or TRBV12-4 and TRBJ1-1; D remains unclear. The CDR3 is 12 residues long. V lost 5 bases, J lost 6 bases, and 10 bases lay in between. The DNA for the CDR3 is TGTGCCAGCAGTATGGACTCGGCTGAAGCTTTCTTT. Amino acid sequence: CASSMDSAEAFF.

Comment on this clonotype: This may be a read error: a much more frequent sequence differs by one nucleotide. This chain uses TRBV14 with TRBJ2-6; no clear D. Between the trimmed V and J ends, which lost 4 bases and 2 bases, there was a span of 12 bases. CDR3 length: 16 amino acids. Germline V lookup: CDR1 SGHDN, CDR2 FVKESK. Written as DNA, the CDR3 is TGTGCCAGCAGCCCACTCAGCCCGACTGGGGCCAACGTCCTGACTTTC. This codes for CASSPLSPTGANVLTF.

This clonotype was observed a handful of times. V usage is TRBV3-1 and J usage is TRBJ2-5; TRBD2 matches at 13 bases. The DNA matches TRBJ2-7 better at its end, which makes the J call doubtful. Germline loops: CDR1 LGHDT, CDR2 YNNKEL (reference sequence). The CDR3 has 17 residues. The CDR3 region is CASSQVRTSGRPYEQYF. The CDR3 nucleotides read TGTGCCAGCAGCCAAGTCCGGACTAGCGGGAGACCCTACGAGCAGTACTTC.